Below are 8 T cell receptor beta chains sequenced from a single sample in a study of blood T cell repertoires in COVID-19. Using immunoSEQ multiplex PCR, the repertoire was profiled, and TCRdb retains in-frame clones only, with some absent. The repertoire includes some 390,000 clones, approximately 86% of them detected once, and about 3% sits in the top ten. The sequencing sample was made of peripheral blood. The receptors here all came from a human donor in a cohort sampled during active COVID-19.

This rearrangement joins TRBV18 to TRBJ2-5; D uncertain. This CDR3 region has 12 residues. V lost 0 bases to trimming and J lost 5 bases, with 4 bases between them. The germline V gene has CDR1 KGHSH and CDR2 LQKENI. DNA of the CDR3: TGTGCCAGCTCACCACCGGGCGAGACCCAGTACTTC. This translates into CASSPPGETQYF. Together with reference TRBV18 and TRBJ2-5, the CDR3 gives the full variable domain: NAGVMQNPRHLVRRRGQEARLRCSPMKGHSHVYWYRQLPEEGLKFMVYLQKENIIDESGMPKERFSAEFPKEGPSILRIQQVVRGDSAAYFCASSPPGETQYFGPGTRLLVL.

This rearrangement joins TRBV4-1 to TRBJ1-1; 7 positions match TRBD1. CDR1 is MGHRA, CDR2 YSYEKL, per germline. Losses at the gene ends were 1 base for V and 2 bases for J; bases not matched to a gene: 4. The CDR3 extends over 15 amino acids. The CDR3, as DNA: TGCGCCAGCAGCCAAGGGGACAGCGCAAACACTGAAGCTTTCTTT. It codes for CASSQGDSANTEAFF.

This chain uses TRBV7-3 with TRBJ2-1; D remains ambiguous. V lost 1 base and J 2 bases, leaving 6 bases between the germline ends. In germline, CDR1 is SGHTA, CDR2 FQGTGA. The CDR3 sequence is 14 residues long. The CDR3 DNA is TGTGCCAGCAGCTTAAGCGGTACCTACAATGAGCAGTTCTTC. Protein: CASSLSGTYNEQFF.

This chain links TRBV5-1 with TRBJ2-1; a weak D match, TRBD1 (6 bases). Germline values: CDR1 SGHRS, CDR2 YFSETQ. This CDR3 comprises 16 residues. Trimming shortened V by 2 bases and J by 1 base, and 13 bases separated the two germline ends. The CDR3 nucleotides are TGCGCCAGCAGCTTCAGGGGAAGGGGATCCTACAATGAGCAGTTCTTC. Amino acid sequence: CASSFRGRGSYNEQFF.

The rearrangement uses TRBV4-2 and TRBJ2-7, with a possible D match to TRBD1 (6 bases). V was clipped by 5 bases and J by 5 bases, with 16 bases between them. Germline CDR1 LGHNA, CDR2 YNFKEQ. The length of the CDR3 is 14 residues. DNA of the CDR3: TGTGCCAGCAGCTTCCGACTCAGGGGCGACGAGCAGTACTTC. The encoded protein is CASSFRLRGDEQYF.

This CDR3 reads CASSLGTGKHTEAFF. The DNA of the CDR3 is TGTGCCAGCAGCTTAGGGACAGGGAAGCACACTGAAGCTTTCTTT. The chain is built from TRBV7-9 and TRBJ1-1, with TRBD1 matching over 8 bases. With 1 base clipped from V and 3 bases from J, the junction kept 4 bases outside the gene matches. Looked up from germline, CDR1 is SEHNR and CDR2 is FQNEAQ (reference sequence). The length of the CDR3 is 15 residues.

About this clone: A junction end diverges from the germline sequence, so it may reflect a read error. The chain links TRBV7-2 to TRBJ2-1, with D tentatively TRBD2 (6 bases). The CDR3 consists of 16 residues. Germline-derived CDR1 and CDR2 are SGHTA and FQGNSA. The CDR3 here is CASTLRGLARDNEQFF. CDR3 nucleotides: TGTGCCAGCACCTTACGGGGTCTAGCGAGGGACAATGAGCAGTTCTTC.

The V call is TRBV19, the J call TRBJ2-7; 7 bases are a match to TRBD2. The CDR3 is 15 residues long. V dropped 4 bases and J dropped 2; count of bases not matched to a gene: 8. Germline loops: CDR1 LNHDA, CDR2 SQIVND (reference sequence). Here the CDR3 DNA reads TGTGCCAGTAGTACCGGTGGGAGGGGCCCCTACGAGCAGTACTTC. Translated, it gives CASSTGGRGPYEQYF.